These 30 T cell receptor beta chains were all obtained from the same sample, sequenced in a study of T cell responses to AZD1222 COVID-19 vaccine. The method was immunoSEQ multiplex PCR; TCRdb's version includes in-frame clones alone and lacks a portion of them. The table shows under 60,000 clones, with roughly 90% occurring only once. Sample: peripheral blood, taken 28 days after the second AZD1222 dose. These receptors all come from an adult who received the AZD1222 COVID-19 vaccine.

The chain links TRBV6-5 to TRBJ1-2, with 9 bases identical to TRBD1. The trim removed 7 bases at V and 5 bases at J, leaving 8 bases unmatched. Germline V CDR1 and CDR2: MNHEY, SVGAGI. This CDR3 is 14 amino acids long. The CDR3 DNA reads TGTGCCAGCACACGGGACAGGGAAAAATATGGCTACACCTTC. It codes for CASTRDREKYGYTF.

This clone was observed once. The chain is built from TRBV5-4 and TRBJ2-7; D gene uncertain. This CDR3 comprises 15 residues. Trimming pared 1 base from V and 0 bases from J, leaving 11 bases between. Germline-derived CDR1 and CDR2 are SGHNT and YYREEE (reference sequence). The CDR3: CASSLRQESSYEQYF. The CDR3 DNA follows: TGTGCCAGCAGCTTGAGGCAGGAGAGCTCCTACGAGCAGTACTTC.

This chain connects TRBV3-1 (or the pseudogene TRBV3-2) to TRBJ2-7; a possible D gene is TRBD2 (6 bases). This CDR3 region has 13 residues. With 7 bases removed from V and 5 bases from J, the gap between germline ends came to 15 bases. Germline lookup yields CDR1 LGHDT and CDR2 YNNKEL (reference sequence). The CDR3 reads CASMQHSGDEQYF. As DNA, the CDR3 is TGTGCCAGCATGCAGCATAGCGGAGACGAGCAGTACTTC.

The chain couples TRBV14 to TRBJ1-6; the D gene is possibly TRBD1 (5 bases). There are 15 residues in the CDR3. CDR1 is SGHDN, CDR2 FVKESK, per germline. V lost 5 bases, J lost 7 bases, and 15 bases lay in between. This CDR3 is CASSRSGTLNSPLHF. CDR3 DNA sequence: TGTGCCAGCAGCAGATCCGGGACCCTCAATTCACCCCTCCACTTT.

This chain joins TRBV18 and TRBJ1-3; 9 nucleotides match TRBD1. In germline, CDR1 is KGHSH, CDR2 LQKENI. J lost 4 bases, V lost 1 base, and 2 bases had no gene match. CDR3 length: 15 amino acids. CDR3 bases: TGTGCCAGCTCACCACTAACAGGGGGCGGAAACACCATATATTTT. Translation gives CASSPLTGGGNTIYF.

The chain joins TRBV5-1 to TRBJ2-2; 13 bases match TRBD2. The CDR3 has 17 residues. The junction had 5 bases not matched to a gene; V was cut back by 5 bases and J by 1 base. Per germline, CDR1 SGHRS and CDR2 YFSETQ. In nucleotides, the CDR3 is TGCGCCAGCAGGCTGACTAGCGGGGGGAAGAACACCGGGGAGCTGTTTTTT. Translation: CASRLTSGGKNTGELFF.

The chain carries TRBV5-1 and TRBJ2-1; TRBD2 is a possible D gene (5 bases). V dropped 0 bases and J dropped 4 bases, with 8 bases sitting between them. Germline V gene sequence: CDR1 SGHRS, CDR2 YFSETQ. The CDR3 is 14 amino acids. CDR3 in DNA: TGCGCCAGCAGCTTGGGAGACTATTACAATGAGCAGTTCTTC. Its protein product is CASSLGDYYNEQFF.

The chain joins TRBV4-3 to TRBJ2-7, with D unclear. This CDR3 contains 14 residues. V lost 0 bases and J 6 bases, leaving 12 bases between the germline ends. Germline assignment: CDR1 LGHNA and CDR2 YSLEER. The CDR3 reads CASSQDSGNGEQYF. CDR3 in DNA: TGCGCCAGCAGCCAAGATTCGGGCAACGGCGAGCAGTACTTC.

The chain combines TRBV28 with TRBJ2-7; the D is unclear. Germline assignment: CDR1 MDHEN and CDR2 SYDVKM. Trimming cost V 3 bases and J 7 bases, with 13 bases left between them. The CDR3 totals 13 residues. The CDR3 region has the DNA TGTGCCAGCAGTTTCGGTGGGCTAGGGGAGCAGTACTTC. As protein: CASSFGGLGEQYF.

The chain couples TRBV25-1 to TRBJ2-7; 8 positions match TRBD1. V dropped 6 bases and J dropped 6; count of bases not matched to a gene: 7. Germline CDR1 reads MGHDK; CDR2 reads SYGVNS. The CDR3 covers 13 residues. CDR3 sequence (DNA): TGTGCCAGCAGGGACAGGGCCCCCTCCGAGCAGTACTTC. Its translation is CASRDRAPSEQYF.

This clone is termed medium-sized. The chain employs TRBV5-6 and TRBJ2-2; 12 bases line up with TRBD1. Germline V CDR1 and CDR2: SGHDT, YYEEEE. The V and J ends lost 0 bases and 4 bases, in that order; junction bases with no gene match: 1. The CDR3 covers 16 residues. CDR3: CASSLGDRGLTGELFF. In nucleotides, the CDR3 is TGTGCCAGCAGCTTGGGGGACAGGGGGCTCACCGGGGAGCTGTTTTTT.

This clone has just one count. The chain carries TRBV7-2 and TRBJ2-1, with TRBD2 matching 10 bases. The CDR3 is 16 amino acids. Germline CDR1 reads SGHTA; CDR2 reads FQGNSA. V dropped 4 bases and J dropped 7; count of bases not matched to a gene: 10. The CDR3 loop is CASSSQLAGALNEQFF. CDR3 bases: TGTGCCAGCAGCTCCCAGCTAGCGGGAGCGTTAAATGAGCAGTTCTTC.

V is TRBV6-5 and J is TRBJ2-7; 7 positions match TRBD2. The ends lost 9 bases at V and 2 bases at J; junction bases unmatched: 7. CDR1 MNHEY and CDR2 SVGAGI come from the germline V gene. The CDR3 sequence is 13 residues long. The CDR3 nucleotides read TGTGCCAGTGTGGACGGGGGGACCTACGAGCAGTACTTC. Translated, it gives CASVDGGTYEQYF.

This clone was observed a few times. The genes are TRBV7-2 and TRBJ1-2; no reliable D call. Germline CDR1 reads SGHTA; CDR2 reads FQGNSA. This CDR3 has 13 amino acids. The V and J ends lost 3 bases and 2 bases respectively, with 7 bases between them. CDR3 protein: CASSFLGNYGYTF. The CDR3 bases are TGTGCCAGCAGCTTTCTGGGAAACTATGGCTACACCTTC.

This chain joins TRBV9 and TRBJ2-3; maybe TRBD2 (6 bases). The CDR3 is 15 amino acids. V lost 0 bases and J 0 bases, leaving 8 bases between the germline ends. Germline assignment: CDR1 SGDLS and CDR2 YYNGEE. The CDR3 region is CASSVGAGSTDTQYF. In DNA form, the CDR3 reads TGTGCCAGCAGCGTAGGAGCGGGTAGCACAGATACGCAGTATTTT.

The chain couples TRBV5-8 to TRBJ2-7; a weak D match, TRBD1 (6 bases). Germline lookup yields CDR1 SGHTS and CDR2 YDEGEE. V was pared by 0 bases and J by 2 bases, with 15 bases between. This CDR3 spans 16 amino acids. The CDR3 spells CASSLETGTPAYEQYF. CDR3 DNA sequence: TGTGCCAGCAGCTTGGAGACTGGGACACCAGCCTACGAGCAGTACTTC.

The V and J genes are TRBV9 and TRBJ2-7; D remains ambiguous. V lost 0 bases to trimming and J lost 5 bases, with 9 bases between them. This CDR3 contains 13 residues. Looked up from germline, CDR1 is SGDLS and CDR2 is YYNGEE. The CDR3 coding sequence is TGTGCCAGCAGCGTAGACGTAGCCAACGAGCAGTACTTC. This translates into CASSVDVANEQYF. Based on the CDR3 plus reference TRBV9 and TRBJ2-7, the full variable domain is DSGVTQTPKHLITATGQRVTLRCSPRSGDLSVYWYQQSLDQGLQFLIQYYNGEERAKGNILERFSAQQFPDLHSELNLSSLELGDSALYFCASSVDVANEQYFGPGTRLTVT.

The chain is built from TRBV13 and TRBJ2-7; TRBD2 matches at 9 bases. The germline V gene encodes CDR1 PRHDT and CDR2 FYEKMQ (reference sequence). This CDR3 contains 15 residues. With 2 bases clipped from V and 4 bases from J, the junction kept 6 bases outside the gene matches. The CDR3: CASSLRVAGVYEQYF. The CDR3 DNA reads TGTGCCAGCAGCTTAAGGGTAGCGGGGGTTTACGAGCAGTACTTC.

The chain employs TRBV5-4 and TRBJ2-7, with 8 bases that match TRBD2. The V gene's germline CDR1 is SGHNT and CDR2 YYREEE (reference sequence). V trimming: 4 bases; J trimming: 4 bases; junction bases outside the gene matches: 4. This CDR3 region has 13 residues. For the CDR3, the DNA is TGTGCCAGCAGCGGGATAGCGGGGTACGAGCAGTACTTC. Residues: CASSGIAGYEQYF.

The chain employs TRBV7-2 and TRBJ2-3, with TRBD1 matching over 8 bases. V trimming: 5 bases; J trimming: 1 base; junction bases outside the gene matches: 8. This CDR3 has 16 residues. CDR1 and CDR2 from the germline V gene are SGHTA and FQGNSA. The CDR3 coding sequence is TGTGCCAGCAGCCTACGACAGGGGTTGGGCACAGATACGCAGTATTTT. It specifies CASSLRQGLGTDTQYF. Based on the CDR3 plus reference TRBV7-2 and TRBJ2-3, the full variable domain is GAGVSQSPSNKVTEKGKDVELRCDPISGHTALYWYRQSLGQGLEFLIYFQGNSAPDKSGLPSDRFSAERTGGSVSTLTIQRTQQEDSAVYLCASSLRQGLGTDTQYFGPGTRLTVL.

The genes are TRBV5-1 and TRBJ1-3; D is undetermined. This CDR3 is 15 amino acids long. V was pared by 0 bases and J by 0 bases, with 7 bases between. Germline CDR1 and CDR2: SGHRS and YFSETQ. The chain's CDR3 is CASSLDGPSGNTIYF. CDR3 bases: TGCGCCAGCAGCTTGGACGGCCCCTCTGGAAACACCATATATTTT.

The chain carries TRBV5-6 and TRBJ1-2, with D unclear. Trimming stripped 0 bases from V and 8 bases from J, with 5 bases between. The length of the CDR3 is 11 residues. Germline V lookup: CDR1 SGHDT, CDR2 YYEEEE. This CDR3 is CASSLDSGYTF. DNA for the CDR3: TGTGCCAGCAGCTTGGACAGCGGCTACACCTTC. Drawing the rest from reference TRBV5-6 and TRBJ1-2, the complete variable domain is DAGVTQSPTHLIKTRGQQVTLRCSPKSGHDTVSWYQQALGQGPQFIFQYYEEEERQRGNFPDRFSGHQFPNYSSELNVNALLLGDSALYLCASSLDSGYTFGSGTRLTVV.

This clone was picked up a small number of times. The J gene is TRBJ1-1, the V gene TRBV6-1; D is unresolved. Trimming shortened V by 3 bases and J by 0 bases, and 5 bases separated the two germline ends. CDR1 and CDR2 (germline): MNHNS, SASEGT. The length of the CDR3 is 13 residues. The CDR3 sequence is CASSDQLNTEAFF. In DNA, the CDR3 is TGTGCCAGCAGTGATCAGTTGAACACTGAAGCTTTCTTT.

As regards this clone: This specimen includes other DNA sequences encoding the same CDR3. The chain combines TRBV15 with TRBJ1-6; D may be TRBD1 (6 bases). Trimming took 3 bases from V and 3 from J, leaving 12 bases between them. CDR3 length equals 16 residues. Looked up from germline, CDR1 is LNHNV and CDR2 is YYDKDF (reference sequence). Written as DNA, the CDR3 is TGTGCCACCAGCAGTCGGCAGGGGTACTATAATTCACCCCTCCACTTT. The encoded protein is CATSSRQGYYNSPLHF.

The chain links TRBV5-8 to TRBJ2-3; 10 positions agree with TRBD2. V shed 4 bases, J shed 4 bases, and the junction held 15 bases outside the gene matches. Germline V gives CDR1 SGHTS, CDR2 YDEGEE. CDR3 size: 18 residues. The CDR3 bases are TGTGCCAGCAGCCTTGCGGGACTAGCGTTGAGGGCCCCAGATACGCAGTATTTT. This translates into CASSLAGLALRAPDTQYF.

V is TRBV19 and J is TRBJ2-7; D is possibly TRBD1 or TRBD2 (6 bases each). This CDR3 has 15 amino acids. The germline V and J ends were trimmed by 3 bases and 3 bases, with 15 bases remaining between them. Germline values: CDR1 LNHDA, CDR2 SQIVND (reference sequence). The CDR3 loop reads CASSIKGGKGYEQYF. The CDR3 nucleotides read TGTGCCAGTAGTATTAAGGGGGGCAAGGGCTACGAGCAGTACTTC.

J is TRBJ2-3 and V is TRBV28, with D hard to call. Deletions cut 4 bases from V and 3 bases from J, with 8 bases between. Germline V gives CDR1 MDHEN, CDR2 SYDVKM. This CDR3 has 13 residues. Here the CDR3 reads CASSSRKTDTQYF. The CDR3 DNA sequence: TGTGCCAGCAGTTCAAGGAAGACAGATACGCAGTATTTT.

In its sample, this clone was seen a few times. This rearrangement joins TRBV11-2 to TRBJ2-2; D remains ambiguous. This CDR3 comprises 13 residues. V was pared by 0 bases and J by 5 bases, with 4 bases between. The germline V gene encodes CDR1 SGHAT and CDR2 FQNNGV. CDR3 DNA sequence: TGTGCCAGCAGCTTAGAGAATACCGGGGAGCTGTTTTTT. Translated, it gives CASSLENTGELFF.

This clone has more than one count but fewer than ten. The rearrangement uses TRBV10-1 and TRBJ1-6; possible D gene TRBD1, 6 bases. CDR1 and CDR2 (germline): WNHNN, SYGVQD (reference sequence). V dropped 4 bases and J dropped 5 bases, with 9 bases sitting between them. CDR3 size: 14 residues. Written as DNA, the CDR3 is TGCGCCAGCAGTGCTGGGGGGCATAATTCACCCCTCCACTTT. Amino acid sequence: CASSAGGHNSPLHF.

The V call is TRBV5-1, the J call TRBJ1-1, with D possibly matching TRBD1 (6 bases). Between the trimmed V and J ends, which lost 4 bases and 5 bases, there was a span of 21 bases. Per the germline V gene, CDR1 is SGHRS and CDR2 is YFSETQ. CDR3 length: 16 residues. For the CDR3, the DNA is TGCGCCAGCAGCCCGGGAGTGGCAGGGCAGGGGACTGAAGCTTTCTTT. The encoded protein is CASSPGVAGQGTEAFF.